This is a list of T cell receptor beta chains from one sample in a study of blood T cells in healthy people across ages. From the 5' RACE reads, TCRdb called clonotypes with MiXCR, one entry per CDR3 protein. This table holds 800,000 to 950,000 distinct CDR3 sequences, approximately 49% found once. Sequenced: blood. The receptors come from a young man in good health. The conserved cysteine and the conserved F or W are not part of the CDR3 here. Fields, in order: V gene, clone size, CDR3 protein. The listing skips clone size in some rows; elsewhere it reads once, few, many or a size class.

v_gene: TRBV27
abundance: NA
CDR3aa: ASSLRRGPATNEKLF

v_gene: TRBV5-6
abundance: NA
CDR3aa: ASSLAMAAGAYVLT

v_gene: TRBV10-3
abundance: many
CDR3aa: AISVMVFAEAF

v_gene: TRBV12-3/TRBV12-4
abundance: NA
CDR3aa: ASSPLQGAGSPLH

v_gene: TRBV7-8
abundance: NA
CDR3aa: ASSPRVMDTDTQY

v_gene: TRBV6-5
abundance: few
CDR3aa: ASAGGNYEQY

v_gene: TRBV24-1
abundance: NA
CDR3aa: TTEDSFRGEQY

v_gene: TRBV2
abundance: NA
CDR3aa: ASREGFVGEAF

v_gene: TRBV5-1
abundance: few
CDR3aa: ASSLVPGQLYEQY

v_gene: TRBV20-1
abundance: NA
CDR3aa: SAYRFGLAGKETQY

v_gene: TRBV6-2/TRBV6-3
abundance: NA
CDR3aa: ASSPTDRPHEQY

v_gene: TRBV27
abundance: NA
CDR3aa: ASSYDRSHREKQY

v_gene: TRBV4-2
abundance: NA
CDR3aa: ASSPTGGSRVGTEAF

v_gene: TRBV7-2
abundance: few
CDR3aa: ASSEPGVQGTYGYT

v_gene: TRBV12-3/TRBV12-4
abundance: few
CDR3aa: ASSYTSRSTVNEKLF

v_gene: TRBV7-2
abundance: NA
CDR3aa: ASSLHGQQETQY

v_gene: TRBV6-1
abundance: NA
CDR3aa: ASSEAGTGGFEQY

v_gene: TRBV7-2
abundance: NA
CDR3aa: ASSRETTGIYEQY

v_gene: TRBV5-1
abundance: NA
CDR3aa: ASRSRQGIYEQF

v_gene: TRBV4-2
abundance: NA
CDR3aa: ASSQDLGTWGTGYGYT

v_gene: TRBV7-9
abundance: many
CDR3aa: ASSRGQVNEKLF

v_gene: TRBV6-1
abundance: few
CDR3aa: ASTQTGRNSPLH

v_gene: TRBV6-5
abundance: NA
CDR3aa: ASSAGPVDTQY

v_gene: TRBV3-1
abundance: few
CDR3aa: ASSQVAIQNEQF

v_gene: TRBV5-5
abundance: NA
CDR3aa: ASSLLAGEYSSTDTQY

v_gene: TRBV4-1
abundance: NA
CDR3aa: ASSQVSGQGNYGYT

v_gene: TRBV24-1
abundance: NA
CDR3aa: ATSDTTEDIQY

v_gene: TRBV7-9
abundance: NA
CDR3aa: ASSLVVTPSYEQY

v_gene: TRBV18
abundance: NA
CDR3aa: ASSPVGGTSGYT

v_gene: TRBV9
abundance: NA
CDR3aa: ASSVGRAGTDTQY

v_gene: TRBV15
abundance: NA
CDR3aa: ATSRDGGGVPETQY

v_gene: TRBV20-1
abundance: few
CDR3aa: SAREGQGAQPQH

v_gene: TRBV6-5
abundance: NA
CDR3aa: ASTPGPGYGYGYT

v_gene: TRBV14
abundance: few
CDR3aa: ASSQASRGNTEAF

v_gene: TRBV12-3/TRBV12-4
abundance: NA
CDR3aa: ASRDIYTINSPLH

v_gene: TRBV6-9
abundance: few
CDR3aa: ASSCKQGEDYEQY

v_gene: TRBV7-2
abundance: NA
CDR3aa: ASAMAAINSPLH

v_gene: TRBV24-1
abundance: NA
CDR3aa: ATSDRDSLNQPQH

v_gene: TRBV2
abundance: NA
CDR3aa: ASNSYGETQY